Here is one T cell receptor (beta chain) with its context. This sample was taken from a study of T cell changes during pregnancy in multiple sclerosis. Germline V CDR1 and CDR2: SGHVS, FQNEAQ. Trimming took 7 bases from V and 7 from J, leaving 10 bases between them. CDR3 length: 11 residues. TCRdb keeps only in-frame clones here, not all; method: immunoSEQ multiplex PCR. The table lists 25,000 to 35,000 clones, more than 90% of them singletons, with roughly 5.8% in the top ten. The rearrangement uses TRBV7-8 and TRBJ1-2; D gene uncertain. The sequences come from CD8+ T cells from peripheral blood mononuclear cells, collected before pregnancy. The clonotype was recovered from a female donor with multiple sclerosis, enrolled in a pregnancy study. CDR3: CASTDGSGYTF. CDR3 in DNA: TGTGCCAGCACCGACGGGAGTGGCTACACCTTC.